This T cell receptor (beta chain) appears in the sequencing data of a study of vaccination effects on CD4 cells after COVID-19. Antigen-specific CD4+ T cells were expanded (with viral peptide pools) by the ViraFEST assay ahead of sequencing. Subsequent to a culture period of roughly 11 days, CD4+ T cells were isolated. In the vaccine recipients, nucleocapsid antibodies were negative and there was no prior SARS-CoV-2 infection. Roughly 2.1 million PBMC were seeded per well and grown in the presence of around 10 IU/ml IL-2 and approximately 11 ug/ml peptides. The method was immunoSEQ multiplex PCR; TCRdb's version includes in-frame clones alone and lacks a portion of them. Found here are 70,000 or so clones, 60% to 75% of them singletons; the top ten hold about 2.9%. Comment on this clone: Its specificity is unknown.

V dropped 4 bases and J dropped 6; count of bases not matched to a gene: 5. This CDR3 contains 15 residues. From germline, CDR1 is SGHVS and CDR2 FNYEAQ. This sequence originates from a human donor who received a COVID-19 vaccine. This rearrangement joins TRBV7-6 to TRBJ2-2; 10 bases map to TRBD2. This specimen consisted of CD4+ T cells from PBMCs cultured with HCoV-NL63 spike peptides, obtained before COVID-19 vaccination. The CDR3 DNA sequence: TGTGCCAGCAGCTCAGCGGGGGGGCCCGCCGGGGAGCTGTTTTTT. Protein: CASSSAGGPAGELFF.